These T cell receptor beta chains were read from a single sample in a study of cytomegalovirus exposure and HLA in healthy donors. Some clones are missing from TCRdb's copy, which holds only in-frame ones; the method was immunoSEQ multiplex PCR. The sample table sets out some 130,000 clones. The source material was PBMCs. All receptors come from a man in his late teens or twenties in good health and CMV-seronegative. CDR3s include the opening cysteine and the closing phenylalanine or tryptophan. D genes are given only for firm matches.

.	TRBV18	TRBJ1-3	CASSLARQDSGNTIYF	TGTGCCAGCTCACTCGCCCGACAGGACTCTGGAAACACCATATATTTT
TRBD2	TRBV2	TRBJ2-1	CASRLTSGGGLLNEQFF	TGTGCCAGCCGTTTGACTAGCGGGGGGGGGTTGCTCAATGAGCAGTTCTTC
.	TRBV18	TRBJ2-1	CASSGRAPYNEQFF	TGTGCCAGCTCGGGCAGGGCCCCCTACAATGAGCAGTTCTTC
TRBD2	TRBV9	TRBJ2-7	CASSVASGGSEQYF	TGTGCCAGCAGCGTAGCTAGCGGGGGATCCGAGCAGTACTTC
.	TRBV28	TRBJ2-7	CASSWTSYEQYF	TGTGCCAGCAGCTGGACTTCCTACGAGCAGTACTTC
TRBD2	TRBV27	TRBJ2-1	CASSPALAGTNYNEQFF	TGTGCCAGCAGTCCAGCCCTAGCGGGGACGAACTACAATGAGCAGTTCTTC
.	TRBV4-3	TRBJ2-7	CASSQDRGQGYEQYF	TGCGCCAGCAGCCAAGATAGGGGACAAGGCTACGAGCAGTACTTC
.	TRBV4-3	TRBJ2-7	CASSQDQGTYEQYF	TGCGCCAGCAGCCAAGATCAGGGTACCTACGAGCAGTACTTC
TRBD1	TRBV11-2	TRBJ1-2	CASSSSQGGVDYGYTF	TGTGCCAGCAGCTCCAGCCAGGGGGGAGTGGACTATGGCTACACCTTC
.	TRBV28	TRBJ1-1	CASSLSAGAYTEAFF	TGTGCCAGCAGTTTATCGGCAGGTGCTTACACTGAAGCTTTCTTT
.	TRBV2	TRBJ1-5	CASSDVRNQPQHF	TGTGCCAGCAGTGATGTCCGGAATCAGCCCCAGCATTTT
TRBD2	TRBV2	TRBJ2-1	CASAGGSYNEQFF	TGTGCCAGCGCGGGGGGTTCCTACAATGAGCAGTTCTTC
.	TRBV28	TRBJ2-3	CASLGNGDTQYF	TGTGCCAGTCTAGGCAATGGAGATACGCAGTATTTT
.	TRBV10-1	TRBJ1-2	CAIRGHLYGYTF	TGCGCCATCCGGGGACACCTCTATGGCTACACCTTC
TRBD2	TRBV7-8	TRBJ2-1	CASSYTGLAGVNEQFF	TGTGCCAGCAGCTACACGGGACTAGCGGGGGTGAATGAGCAGTTCTTC
.	TRBV5-4	TRBJ2-2	CASGQQGIDGELFF	TGTGCCAGCGGCCAACAGGGTATTGACGGGGAGCTGTTTTTT
.	TRBV6-6	TRBJ2-7	CASGPSSYEQYF	TGTGCCAGCGGCCCAAGCTCCTACGAGCAGTACTTC
TRBD1	TRBV2	TRBJ2-1	CASSDRASSYNEQFF	TGTGCCAGCAGCGACAGGGCAAGCTCCTACAATGAGCAGTTCTTC
.	TRBV29-1	TRBJ1-4	CSVGGGYGTQKLFF	TGCAGCGTTGGGGGGGGGTATGGGACCCAAAAACTGTTTTTT
.	TRBV7-9	TRBJ1-1	CASSLGGHSAFF	TGTGCCAGCAGCTTAGGAGGACACTCAGCTTTCTTT